Shown below are 8 T cell receptor beta chains from a single sample sequenced in a study of blood T cell repertoires in COVID-19. Profiled with immunoSEQ multiplex PCR; TCRdb holds only in-frame clones, not every one. The sample contains some 200,000 clones, about 87% of which appear only once. Input material: peripheral blood. All receptors derive from a man aged 70 or older with acute or convalescent COVID-19.

This clone was seen only a few times. This sequence joins TRBV5-4 and TRBJ1-2; 10 nucleotides match TRBD1. The CDR3 is 15 amino acids. Trimming at V came to 4 bases and at J to 4 bases, leaving 7 bases not matched to a gene. From germline, CDR1 is SGHNT and CDR2 YYREEE (reference sequence). CDR3 nucleotide sequence: TGTGCCAGCAGCGGGACAGGGGCCTCTCTCTATGGCTACACCTTC. It is translated as CASSGTGASLYGYTF.

The V gene is TRBV4-2, the J gene TRBJ2-4, with D possibly matching TRBD2 (6 bases). The CDR3 loop spans 18 amino acids. V was pared by 1 base and J by 0 bases, with 16 bases between. CDR1 LGHNA and CDR2 YNFKEQ come from the germline V gene. CDR3 residues: CASSQAQGAGLAKNIQYF. Here the CDR3 DNA reads TGTGCCAGCAGCCAAGCCCAGGGAGCGGGTCTAGCCAAAAACATTCAGTACTTC.

This clone has just one count. This chain uses TRBV30 with TRBJ1-1; D may be TRBD1 (5 bases). The CDR3 spans 13 residues. V was trimmed by 2 bases and J by 7 bases, leaving 14 bases between them. Per the germline V gene, CDR1 is GTSNPN and CDR2 is SVGIG (reference sequence). The CDR3: CAWSYSGQSEAFF. In DNA, the CDR3 is TGTGCCTGGAGTTATTCAGGGCAGAGTGAAGCTTTCTTT. The full variable domain, rest sourced from reference TRBV30 and TRBJ1-1, is SQTIHQWPATLVQPVGSPLSLECTVEGTSNPNLYWYRQAAGRGLQLLFYSVGIGQISSEVPQNLSASRPQDRQFILSSKKLLLSDSGFYLCAWSYSGQSEAFFGQGTRLTVV.

The rearrangement uses TRBV28 and TRBJ1-2, with 9 bases lining up with TRBD1. The CDR3 consists of 14 residues. Germline CDR1 MDHEN, CDR2 SYDVKM. Trimming took 3 bases from V and 6 from J; bases not matched to a gene: 5. CDR3 loop: CASSLTGGSNGYTF. CDR3 DNA: TGTGCCAGCAGTTTGACAGGGGGATCGAATGGCTACACCTTC.

This clone was picked up a small number of times. V is TRBV10-3 and J is TRBJ2-1, with a possible D match to TRBD2 (6 bases). The CDR3 runs to 12 residues. V lost 8 bases and J lost 9, with 14 bases in between. From germline, CDR1 is ENHRY and CDR2 SYGVKD. The CDR3, as DNA: TGTGCCATCTCAGGCTCCGGGGGTGAGCAGTTCTTC. Translation: CAISGSGGEQFF.

The J gene is TRBJ2-5, the V gene TRBV5-1; possibly TRBD1 for D (5 bases). The CDR3 is made up of 14 amino acids. Per germline, CDR1 SGHRS and CDR2 YFSETQ. V lost 6 bases to trimming and J lost 6 bases, with 18 bases between them. CDR3 bases: TGCGCCAGCACCCCGTTGGGGCTACCTCAGACCCAGTACTTC. Protein product: CASTPLGLPQTQYF.

The V call is TRBV10-3, the J call TRBJ1-2; no clear D gene. Germline CDR1 and CDR2: ENHRY and SYGVKD. Trimming left V 3 bases short and J 4 bases short, with 12 bases between. This CDR3 is built from 14 residues. The chain's CDR3 is CAISDWEARYGYTF. Here the CDR3 DNA reads TGTGCCATCAGTGATTGGGAGGCCCGCTATGGCTACACCTTC.

This sequence joins TRBV20-1 and TRBJ2-7; TRBD1 matches 11 bases. CDR3 length: 14 residues. V gave up 3 bases and J gave up 4 bases; unmatched junction bases: 5. Germline CDR1 DFQATT, CDR2 SNEGSKA (reference sequence). The CDR3 DNA sequence: TGCAGTGCTAGTCACGGGACAGGGGGGTACGAGCAGTACTTC. Encoded protein: CSASHGTGGYEQYF.